This passage covers 25 T cell receptor beta chains from one sample sequenced in a study of shared clonotypes between healthy human individuals (dated by TCRdb to 2018 to 2020). Library creation used the immunoSEQ multiplex PCR assay. What TCRdb holds here is the immuneACCESS table cut down to in-frame rearrangements. Part of the clones is not present; checked against another copy, under half of the missing clones reflect an unresolved V gene, and the others are unexplained. The sample records fewer than 650,000 clones, 76% of which are singletons. The top ten clones comprise 13% of the sample. The sequenced sample consisted of PBMCs. Receptor source: a woman between 40 and 55 years old in good health. Some clones in this sample may be carry-over from other donors' samples.

Concerning this clone itself: The identical CDR3 is also encoded by other nucleotide sequences in the sample. The chain recombines TRBV7-9 with TRBJ2-2; D gene ambiguous. V lost 5 bases, J lost 3 bases, and 10 bases lay in between. This CDR3 region has 14 residues. Per the germline V gene, CDR1 is SEHNR and CDR2 is FQNEAQ (reference sequence). The DNA for the CDR3 is TGTGCCAGCAGCCCCCGGGCCTACACCGGGGAGCTGTTTTTT. Protein sequence: CASSPRAYTGELFF.

This clone was recorded a few times. This same CDR3 is encoded by further DNA sequences in the sample. This chain joins TRBV29-1 and TRBJ1-1; no clear D gene. V shed 3 bases and J shed 4 bases, with 6 bases lying between them. CDR1 is SQVTM, CDR2 ANQGSEA, per germline. The CDR3 length is 11 residues. The CDR3 sequence is CSVDSFTEAFF. The CDR3 DNA reads as TGCAGCGTTGACAGTTTCACTGAAGCTTTCTTT.

Notes on this clone: It is likely a read error: a sequence one base away is far more abundant. V is TRBV15 and J is TRBJ2-1; the D is unclear. Germline V gene lookup returns CDR1 LNHNV and CDR2 YYDKDF (reference sequence). V was pared by 1 base and J by 2 bases, with 9 bases between. The CDR3 is 15 amino acids. The CDR3 bases are TGTGCCACCAGCAGAGTGAGAGACCCCTACAATGAGCAGTTCTTC. Protein sequence: CATSRVRDPYNEQFF.

V usage is TRBV18 and J usage is TRBJ2-7; 11 bases are shared with TRBD1. This CDR3 has 15 residues. Germline V CDR1 and CDR2: KGHSH, LQKENI. J gave up 3 bases and V 6 bases, and 7 bases lay outside the gene matches. In nucleotides, the CDR3 is TGTGCCAGCTCGCGACCGGGACAGGGGGGCTACGAGCAGTACTTC. This encodes CASSRPGQGGYEQYF.

The chain employs TRBV4-1 and TRBJ2-2; 15 bases are a match to TRBD2. Unmatched junction bases numbered 12, after V lost 3 bases and J lost 1 base. CDR1 is MGHRA and CDR2 is YSYEKL in the germline V gene. This CDR3 is 21 amino acids long. CDR3 DNA sequence: TGCGCCAGCAGCCACTCCCTGGGCGGGACTAGCGGGAGGAGGAACACCGGGGAGCTGTTTTTT. Amino acid sequence: CASSHSLGGTSGRRNTGELFF.

A word on this clone: This may be a read error: a much more frequent sequence differs by one nucleotide. V usage is TRBV5-1 and J usage is TRBJ1-1, with a tentative D call TRBD1 (5 bases). The CDR3 is 15 amino acids. V was trimmed by 2 bases and J by 1 base, leaving 12 bases between them. Per the germline V gene, CDR1 is SGHRS and CDR2 is YFSETQ. The CDR3 DNA is TGCGCCAGCAGCTTTTGGACGACAGAGAACACTGAAGCTTTCTTT. As protein: CASSFWTTENTEAFF.

This clone showed up just once. The rearrangement uses TRBV11-2 and TRBJ2-2; no definite D call. Germline CDR1 reads SGHAT; CDR2 reads FQNNGV. Trimming shortened V by 1 base and J by 0 bases, and 3 bases separated the two germline ends. The CDR3 is 14 amino acids. In DNA, the CDR3 is TGTGCCAGCAGCTTAGCCCCGAACACCGGGGAGCTGTTTTTT. Amino acid sequence: CASSLAPNTGELFF.

The chain recombines TRBV5-4 with TRBJ2-2; D perhaps matches TRBD2 (6 bases). Deletions cut 2 bases from V and 0 bases from J, with 11 bases between. Germline values: CDR1 SGHNT, CDR2 YYREEE (reference sequence). The CDR3 loop spans 16 amino acids. CDR3 sequence (DNA): TGTGCCAGCAGCTTAGGAGGGTCCCCGAACACCGGGGAGCTGTTTTTT. Translating gives CASSLGGSPNTGELFF.

The chain couples TRBV13 to TRBJ2-3, with a possible D match to TRBD2 (5 bases). The germline gives CDR1 PRHDT, CDR2 FYEKMQ (reference sequence). The CDR3 has 15 residues. The ends were cut back, 3 bases at V and 1 base at J, with 11 bases in the middle. CDR3 nucleotide sequence: TGTGCCAGCAGCTTCGGACTGGGTGGCACAGATACGCAGTATTTT. This sequence encodes CASSFGLGGTDTQYF.

The chain employs TRBV6-1 and TRBJ2-3; D is possibly TRBD1 (6 bases). Trimming cost V 4 bases and J 10 bases, with 18 bases left between them. This CDR3 comprises 14 residues. Per germline, CDR1 MNHNS and CDR2 SASEGT. CDR3 protein: CASSAITGTKAQYF. CDR3 nucleotide sequence: TGTGCCAGCAGTGCCATAACCGGGACAAAGGCGCAGTATTTT.

This clone was found a few times. This rearrangement joins TRBV6-5 to TRBJ2-7, with 9 bases that match TRBD1. Germline V gene data show CDR1 as MNHEY and CDR2 as SVGAGI. With V trimmed by 0 bases and J by 6 bases, 9 bases remained unmatched. The length of the CDR3 is 16 residues. The CDR3 DNA is TGTGCCAGCAGTTACTCGAAGGGGACAGGGATGCGCGAGCAGTACTTC. It specifies CASSYSKGTGMREQYF.

The chain employs TRBV5-1 and TRBJ2-7; 8 nucleotides agree with TRBD2. Trimming at V came to 0 bases and at J to 7 bases, leaving 3 bases not matched to a gene. Germline CDR1 SGHRS, CDR2 YFSETQ. The CDR3 sequence is 13 residues long. CDR3 sequence (DNA): TGCGCCAGCAGCTTGGCCCAGCGGGGGGAGCAGTACTTC. This encodes CASSLAQRGEQYF.

This clone was observed once. The rearrangement joins TRBV18 to TRBJ2-2; D is perhaps TRBD1 or TRBD2 (6 bases each). Trimming cost V 3 bases and J 5 bases, with 13 bases left between them. The CDR3 is made up of 15 amino acids. Germline V gives CDR1 KGHSH, CDR2 LQKENI. DNA for the CDR3: TGTGCCAGCTCACCGGCTCCGGGGGCGACCGGGGAGCTGTTTTTT. Translating it yields CASSPAPGATGELFF.

For the CDR3, the DNA is TGTGCCAGCAGCCGCGTGATCTCCTACAATGAGCAGTTCTTC. Its protein is CASSRVISYNEQFF. This chain connects TRBV28 to TRBJ2-1; no reliable D call. V lost 6 bases to trimming and J lost 0 bases, with 9 bases between them. Germline V gives CDR1 MDHEN, CDR2 SYDVKM. This CDR3 is built from 14 residues.

About this clone itself: It differs at one base from a far larger clone, so likely a read error. The V and J genes are TRBV10-2 and TRBJ2-1; 14 bases are shared with TRBD2. The CDR3 extends over 15 amino acids. Trimming took 6 bases from V and 8 from J; bases not matched to a gene: 6. Germline V gene sequence: CDR1 WSHSY, CDR2 SAAADI. The CDR3 bases are TGCGCCAGCAGATCGACTAGCGGGAGGGAGGATGAGCAGTTCTTC. Its protein is CASRSTSGREDEQFF.

The chain combines TRBV2 with TRBJ1-4; no clear D. The CDR3 has 12 residues. The V end lost 2 bases, the J end lost 13 bases, and 11 bases lay between the germline ends. Germline V gene sequence: CDR1 SNHLY, CDR2 FYNNEI. In DNA, the CDR3 is TGTGCCAGCAGTGAAAAAGCGTGGAGACTGTTTTTT. Its protein product is CASSEKAWRLFF.

The rearrangement links TRBV29-1 to TRBJ2-7; 8 nucleotides agree with TRBD2. There are 13 residues in the CDR3. Germline CDR1 SQVTM, CDR2 ANQGSEA. The V and J ends lost 6 bases and 2 bases, in that order; junction bases with no gene match: 6. CDR3 amino acids: CSVRKGLAYEQYF. The CDR3 DNA reads as TGCAGCGTCCGAAAGGGACTAGCCTACGAGCAGTACTTC.

The rearrangement joins TRBV9 to TRBJ2-5, with no clear D. The V and J ends lost 0 bases and 4 bases respectively, with 13 bases between them. There are 15 residues in the CDR3. Germline assignment: CDR1 SGDLS and CDR2 YYNGEE. CDR3 in DNA: TGTGCCAGCAGCGTAGAGAGTCAGTTCCCAGAGACCCAGTACTTC. The encoded protein is CASSVESQFPETQYF.

This clone was counted a single time. This CDR3 reads CASSLGGTATEAFF. DNA for the CDR3: TGTGCCAGCAGCTTAGGGGGAACGGCCACTGAAGCTTTCTTT. This sequence joins TRBV7-6 and TRBJ1-1; no definite D call. CDR3 length: 14 amino acids. The V end lost 1 base, the J end lost 4 bases, and 10 bases lay between the germline ends. The V gene's germline CDR1 is SGHVS and CDR2 FNYEAQ.

The J gene is TRBJ2-7, the V gene TRBV27; TRBD1 aligns across 9 bases. Trimming cost V 4 bases and J 2 bases; bases outside gene matches: 9. This CDR3 comprises 16 residues. Per the germline V gene, CDR1 is MNHEY and CDR2 is SMNVEV (reference sequence). In DNA form, the CDR3 reads TGTGCCAGCAGTTCTCCCGCCGGGACAGGGACCTACGAGCAGTACTTC. It specifies CASSSPAGTGTYEQYF.

Here the CDR3 DNA reads TGTGCCAGCAGCCAGAATCCAGTGGCCAAAAACATTCAGTACTTC. It is translated as CASSQNPVAKNIQYF. The V call is TRBV5-4, the J call TRBJ2-4; D ambiguous. V was shortened by 4 bases and J by 1 base, with 12 bases between the two germline ends. Germline V gene lookup returns CDR1 SGHNT and CDR2 YYREEE (reference sequence). This CDR3 contains 15 residues.

The rearrangement links TRBV19 to TRBJ2-2; TRBD1 aligns across 10 bases. The V segment lost 4 bases and the J segment 8 bases; nucleotides outside the gene matches: 7. The CDR3 loop spans 15 amino acids. Per germline, CDR1 LNHDA and CDR2 SQIVND (reference sequence). The CDR3 region has the DNA TGTGCCAGTAGTAAGCGACAGGGGGCAGGAGGGGAGCTGTTTTTT. As protein: CASSKRQGAGGELFF. The full variable domain, completed using reference TRBV19 and TRBJ2-2, is DGGITQSPKYLFRKEGQNVTLSCEQNLNHDAMYWYRQDPGQGLRLIYYSQIVNDFQKGDIAEGYSVSREKKESFPLTVTSAQKNPTAFYLCASSKRQGAGGELFFGEGSRLTVL.

The chain uses TRBV11-2 and TRBJ2-5; 9 nucleotides agree with TRBD2. Germline CDR1 reads SGHAT; CDR2 reads FQNNGV. J lost 1 base, V lost 3 bases, and 3 bases had no gene match. CDR3 size: 15 residues. The CDR3: CASSLGGGVQETQYF. In DNA form, the CDR3 reads TGTGCCAGCAGCTTGGGCGGGGGGGTCCAAGAGACCCAGTACTTC.

The rearrangement links TRBV6-1 to TRBJ2-7; D may be TRBD1 (6 bases). The germline CDR1 and CDR2 sequences are MNHNS and SASEGT. V was clipped by 1 base and J by 7 bases, with 17 bases between them. CDR3 length equals 15 residues. CDR3 nucleotide sequence: TGTGCCAGCAGTGAAGACAGGGAATGGCGCGTGGAGCAGTACTTC. Amino acid sequence: CASSEDREWRVEQYF.

This sequence joins TRBV7-9 and TRBJ2-5; a possible D gene is TRBD1 (5 bases). Germline assignment: CDR1 SEHNR and CDR2 FQNEAQ (reference sequence). There are 15 residues in the CDR3. V lost 6 bases and J lost 1, with 15 bases in between. CDR3 loop: CASSPTQTVQETQYF. CDR3 DNA: TGTGCCAGCAGTCCCACTCAGACAGTCCAAGAGACCCAGTACTTC.